The 8 T cell receptor beta chains below were found in one sample sequenced in a study of blood T cell repertoires in COVID-19. The table came from immunoSEQ multiplex PCR; TCRdb's copy has only in-frame clones and leaves some out. This sample has 250,000 or so clones; under 90% occur once, and the top ten carry 1.8%. Sequencing was performed on PBMCs or T cells enriched from blood (not recorded which). Receptor source: a man aged 55 to 70 who had recovered from COVID-19.

V is TRBV6-4 and J is TRBJ1-5; no definite D call. The CDR3 has 17 residues. V lost 6 bases, J lost 6 bases, and 24 bases lay in between. The germline CDR1 and CDR2 sequences are MRHNA and SNTAGT. CDR3 region: CASRARVCPGKAQPQHF. The CDR3 DNA sequence: TGTGCCAGCAGGGCCCGGGTTTGTCCGGGGAAAGCTCAGCCCCAGCATTTT.

This clone was seen repeatedly, ten times or more. The V and J genes are TRBV23-1 and TRBJ1-6, with D possibly matching TRBD1 (5 bases). TRBV23-1 is placed among ORFs of uncertain function. V was shortened by 2 bases and J by 9 bases, with 23 bases between the two germline ends. The CDR3 has 18 residues. In DNA form, the CDR3 reads TGCGCCAGCAGTCAAAGAAGGGCCCCTCGGGGGTTTGGTTCACCCCTCCACTTT. This translates into CASSQRRAPRGFGSPLHF.

V gene TRBV5-1 combines with J gene TRBJ2-3; 8 nucleotides match TRBD2. CDR3 size: 16 residues. The germline gives CDR1 SGHRS, CDR2 YFSETQ. With 2 bases clipped from V and 2 bases from J, the junction kept 7 bases outside the gene matches. For the CDR3, the DNA is TGCGCCAGCAGCTTTTTGGGCGGGGGGACCACAGATACGCAGTATTTT. Encoded protein: CASSFLGGGTTDTQYF.

The genes are TRBV5-1 and TRBJ2-3; possibly TRBD2 for D (6 bases). V was pared by 0 bases and J by 1 base, with 12 bases between. Germline V gene data show CDR1 as SGHRS and CDR2 as YFSETQ. The CDR3 contains 16 residues. As DNA, the CDR3 is TGCGCCAGCAGCTTGGTGAGGGACTCAGGCACAGATACGCAGTATTTT. This gives the protein CASSLVRDSGTDTQYF.

The rearrangement links TRBV4-3 to TRBJ1-2, with TRBD1 identical over 10 bases. The germline gives CDR1 LGHNA, CDR2 YSLEER. The CDR3 runs to 17 residues. Trimming at V came to 1 base and at J to 1 base, leaving 6 bases not matched to a gene. As DNA, the CDR3 is TGCGCCAGCAGCCAAGGGCGGACAGGGGGGTTTAACTATGGCTACACCTTC. As protein: CASSQGRTGGFNYGYTF.

CDR3: CASSPGTGIYEQYF. DNA for the CDR3: TGCGCCAGCAGCCCTGGGACAGGGATCTACGAGCAGTACTTC. The chain uses TRBV5-1 and TRBJ2-7; 9 positions match TRBD1. From germline, CDR1 is SGHRS and CDR2 YFSETQ. This CDR3 is built from 14 residues. The ends lost 4 bases at V and 3 bases at J; junction bases unmatched: 5.

The V and J genes are TRBV19 and TRBJ2-3; possibly TRBD2 for D (7 bases). Germline loops: CDR1 LNHDA, CDR2 SQIVND (reference sequence). Trimming left V 7 bases short and J 0 bases short, with 11 bases between. The CDR3 consists of 14 residues. The CDR3 DNA reads as TGTGCCAGTAACGGGGGGCAGAGCACAGATACGCAGTATTTT. Translating it yields CASNGGQSTDTQYF.

This clone was seen once. The chain carries TRBV10-3 and TRBJ1-2; TRBD1 matches at 10 bases. The J segment lost 4 bases and the V segment lost 10 bases, leaving 9 bases of the junction unmatched. Per germline, CDR1 ENHRY and CDR2 SYGVKD. This CDR3 contains 14 residues. CDR3: CATRQGAESYGYTF. The CDR3 bases are TGTGCCACCCGACAGGGGGCTGAAAGCTATGGCTACACCTTC.